This T cell receptor beta chain was obtained from a study of blood T cell repertoires in COVID-19. As for the study in general: The origin of the acute and convalescent COVID-19 samples was the United States, Italy and Spain. The cDNA or gDNA used as material had been derived from T cells, B-cell-depleted T cells, or PBMCs.

The authors' processing: Researchers report that nucleated cell counts were estimated from reference gene primer amplification. Profiling relied on immunoSEQ multiplex PCR, and the TCRdb table lists in-frame clones only, not all of them. That table is the source of V, J and clone size, and D and trimming were worked out from the DNA. The sample has tens of thousands of clones, around 82% seen once. Germline V gives CDR1 SGHRS, CDR2 YFSETQ. The CDR3 has 15 residues. V trimming: 3 bases; J trimming: 7 bases; junction bases outside the gene matches: 5. The TCR comes from a woman aged 55-69 years with acute or convalescent COVID-19. This chain links TRBV5-1 with TRBJ1-6, with 9 bases matching TRBD1. The specimen was peripheral blood. The CDR3 DNA follows: TGCGCCAGCAGCTCGGGGGACAGGGCCAATTCACCCCTCCACTTT. Protein sequence: CASSSGDRANSPLHF.